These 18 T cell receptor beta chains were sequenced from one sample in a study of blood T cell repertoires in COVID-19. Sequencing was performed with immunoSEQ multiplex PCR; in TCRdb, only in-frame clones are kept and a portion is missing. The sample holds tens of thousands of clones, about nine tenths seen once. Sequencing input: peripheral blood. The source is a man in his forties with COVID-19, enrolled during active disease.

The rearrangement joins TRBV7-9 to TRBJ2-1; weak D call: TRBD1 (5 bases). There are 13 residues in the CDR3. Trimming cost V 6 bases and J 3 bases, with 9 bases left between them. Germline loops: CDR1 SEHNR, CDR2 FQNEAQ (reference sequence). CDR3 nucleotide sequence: TGTGCCAGCAGGCCAGGACACTACAATGAGCAGTTCTTC. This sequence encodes CASRPGHYNEQFF.

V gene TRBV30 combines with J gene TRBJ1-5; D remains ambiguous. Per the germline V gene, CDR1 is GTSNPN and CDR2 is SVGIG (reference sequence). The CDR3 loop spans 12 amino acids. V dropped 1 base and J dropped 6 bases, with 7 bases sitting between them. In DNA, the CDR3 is TGTGCCTGGAGTGAATCCGGTCAGCCCCAGCATTTT. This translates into CAWSESGQPQHF. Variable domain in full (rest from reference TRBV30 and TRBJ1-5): SQTIHQWPATLVQPVGSPLSLECTVEGTSNPNLYWYRQAAGRGLQLLFYSVGIGQISSEVPQNLSASRPQDRQFILSSKKLLLSDSGFYLCAWSESGQPQHFGDGTRLSIL.

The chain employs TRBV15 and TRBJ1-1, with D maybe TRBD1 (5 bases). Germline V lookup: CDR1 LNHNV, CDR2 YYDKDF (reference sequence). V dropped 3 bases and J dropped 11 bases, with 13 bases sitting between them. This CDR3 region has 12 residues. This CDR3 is CATSSSGGSAFF. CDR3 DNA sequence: TGTGCCACCAGCAGCAGTGGGGGGAGTGCTTTCTTT.

The CDR3 DNA is TGTGCCAGTAGTGAACAGGGCGGTAATTCACCCCTCCACTTT. Amino acid sequence: CASSEQGGNSPLHF. The rearrangement uses TRBV19 and TRBJ1-6, with D maybe TRBD1 (6 bases). Germline V lookup: CDR1 LNHDA, CDR2 SQIVND (reference sequence). CDR3 length: 14 amino acids. Trimming removed 5 bases at V and 6 bases at J, with 11 bases between. Complete variable domain (other parts from reference TRBV19 and TRBJ1-6): DGGITQSPKYLFRKEGQNVTLSCEQNLNHDAMYWYRQDPGQGLRLIYYSQIVNDFQKGDIAEGYSVSREKKESFPLTVTSAQKNPTAFYLCASSEQGGNSPLHFGNGTRLTVT.

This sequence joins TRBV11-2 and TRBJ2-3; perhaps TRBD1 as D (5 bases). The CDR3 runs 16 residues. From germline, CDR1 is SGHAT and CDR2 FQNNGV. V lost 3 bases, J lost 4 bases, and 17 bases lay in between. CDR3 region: CASSFGLGLDADTQYF. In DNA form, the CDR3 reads TGTGCCAGCAGCTTCGGGCTGGGGCTTGACGCAGATACGCAGTATTTT. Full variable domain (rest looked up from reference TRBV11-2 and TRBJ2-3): EAGVAQSPRYKIIEKRQSVAFWCNPISGHATLYWYQQILGQGPKLLIQFQNNGVVDDSQLPKDRFSAERLKGVDSTLKIQPAKLEDSAVYLCASSFGLGLDADTQYFGPGTRLTVL.

The CDR3 DNA sequence: TGTGCCAGCTCGGACAGGGCATACGAGCAGTACTTC. Translation: CASSDRAYEQYF. The chain couples TRBV2 to TRBJ2-7, with TRBD1 matching over 8 bases. CDR1 is SNHLY and CDR2 is FYNNEI in the germline V gene. The CDR3 covers 12 residues. V shed 8 bases and J 4 bases; nucleotides not matched to a gene: 4.

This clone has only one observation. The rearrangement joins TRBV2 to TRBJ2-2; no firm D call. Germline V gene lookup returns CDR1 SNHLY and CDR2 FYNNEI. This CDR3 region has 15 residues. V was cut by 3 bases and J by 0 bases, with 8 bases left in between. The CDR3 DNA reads TGTGCCAGCAGTGACGAACAGTCGAACACCGGGGAGCTGTTTTTT. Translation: CASSDEQSNTGELFF. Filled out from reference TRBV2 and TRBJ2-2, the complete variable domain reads EPEVTQTPSHQVTQMGQEVILRCVPISNHLYFYWYRQILGQKVEFLVSFYNNEISEKSEIFDDQFSVERPDGSNFTLKIRSTKLEDSAMYFCASSDEQSNTGELFFGEGSRLTVL.

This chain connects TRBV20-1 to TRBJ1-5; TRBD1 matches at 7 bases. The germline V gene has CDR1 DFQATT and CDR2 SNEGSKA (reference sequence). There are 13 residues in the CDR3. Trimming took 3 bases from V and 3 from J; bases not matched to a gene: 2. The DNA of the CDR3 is TGCAGTGCTAGTCAGGGGGTCAATCAGCCCCAGCATTTT. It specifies CSASQGVNQPQHF.

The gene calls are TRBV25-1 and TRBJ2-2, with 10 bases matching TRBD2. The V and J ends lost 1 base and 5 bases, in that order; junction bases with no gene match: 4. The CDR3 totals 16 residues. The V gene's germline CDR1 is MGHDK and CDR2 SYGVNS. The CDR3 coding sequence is TGTGCCAGCAGTGAATCAGCGGGAGGGGTTACCGGGGAGCTGTTTTTT. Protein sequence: CASSESAGGVTGELFF.

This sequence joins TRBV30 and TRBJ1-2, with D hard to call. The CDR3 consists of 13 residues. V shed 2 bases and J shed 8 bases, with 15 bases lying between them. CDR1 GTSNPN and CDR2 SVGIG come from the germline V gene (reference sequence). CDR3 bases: TGTGCCTGGAGTCTGGCGGCCAGTGGGGGCTACACCTTC. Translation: CAWSLAASGGYTF. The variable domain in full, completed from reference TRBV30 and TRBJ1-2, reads SQTIHQWPATLVQPVGSPLSLECTVEGTSNPNLYWYRQAAGRGLQLLFYSVGIGQISSEVPQNLSASRPQDRQFILSSKKLLLSDSGFYLCAWSLAASGGYTFGSGTRLTVV.

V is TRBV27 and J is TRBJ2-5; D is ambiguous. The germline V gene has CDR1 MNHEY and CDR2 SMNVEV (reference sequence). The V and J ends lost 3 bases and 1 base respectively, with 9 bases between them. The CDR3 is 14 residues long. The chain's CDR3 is CASSLYASQETQYF. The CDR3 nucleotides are TGTGCCAGCAGTTTGTACGCTAGCCAAGAGACCCAGTACTTC.

The CDR3 DNA sequence: TGCGCCAGCAGCCACCTCCGCTTGATGACAAGGGGGACAGGGCCTGGAAACACCATATATTTT. Translation: CASSHLRLMTRGTGPGNTIYF. This chain uses TRBV4-1 with TRBJ1-3; TRBD1 agrees at 9 bases. Per germline, CDR1 MGHRA and CDR2 YSYEKL. V trimming: 3 bases; J trimming: 2 bases; junction bases outside the gene matches: 20. The CDR3 has 21 residues.

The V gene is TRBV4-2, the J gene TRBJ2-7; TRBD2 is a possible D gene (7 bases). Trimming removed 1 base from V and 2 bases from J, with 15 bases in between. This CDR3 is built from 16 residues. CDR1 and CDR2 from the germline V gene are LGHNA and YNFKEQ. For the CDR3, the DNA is TGTGCCAGCAGCCAAGGCTCCGGGGGGCCCGCCTACGAGCAGTACTTC. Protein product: CASSQGSGGPAYEQYF.

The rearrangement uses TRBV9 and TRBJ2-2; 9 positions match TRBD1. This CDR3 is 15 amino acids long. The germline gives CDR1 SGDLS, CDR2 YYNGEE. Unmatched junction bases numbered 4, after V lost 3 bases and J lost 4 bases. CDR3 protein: CASSARQGGTGELFF. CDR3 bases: TGTGCCAGCAGCGCCAGACAGGGGGGCACCGGGGAGCTGTTTTTT.

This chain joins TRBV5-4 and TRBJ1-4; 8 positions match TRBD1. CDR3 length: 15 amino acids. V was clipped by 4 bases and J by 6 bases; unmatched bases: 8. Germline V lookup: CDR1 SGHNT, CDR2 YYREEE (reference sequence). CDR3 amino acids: CASSPVGTGDEKLFF. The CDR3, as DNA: TGTGCCAGCAGCCCCGTAGGGACAGGTGATGAAAAACTGTTTTTT.

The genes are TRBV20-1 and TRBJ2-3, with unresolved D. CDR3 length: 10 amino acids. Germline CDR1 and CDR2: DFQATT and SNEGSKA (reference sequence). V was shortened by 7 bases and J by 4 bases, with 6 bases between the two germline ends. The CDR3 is CSGRSDTQYF. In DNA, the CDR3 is TGCAGTGGGAGATCAGATACGCAGTATTTT.

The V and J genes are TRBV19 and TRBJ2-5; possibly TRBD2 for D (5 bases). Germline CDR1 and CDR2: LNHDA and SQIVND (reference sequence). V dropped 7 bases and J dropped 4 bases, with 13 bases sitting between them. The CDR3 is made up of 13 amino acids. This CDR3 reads CASTPAGVETQYF. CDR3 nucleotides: TGTGCCAGTACCCCCGCCGGGGTAGAGACCCAGTACTTC.

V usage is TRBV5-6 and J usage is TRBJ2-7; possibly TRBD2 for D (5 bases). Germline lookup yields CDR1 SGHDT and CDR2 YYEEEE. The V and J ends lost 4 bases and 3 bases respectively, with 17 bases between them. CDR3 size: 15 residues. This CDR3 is CASSGVPQRVYEQYF. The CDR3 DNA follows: TGTGCCAGCAGCGGTGTCCCGCAGAGGGTCTACGAGCAGTACTTC. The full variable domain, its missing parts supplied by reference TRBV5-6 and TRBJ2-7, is DAGVTQSPTHLIKTRGQQVTLRCSPKSGHDTVSWYQQALGQGPQFIFQYYEEEERQRGNFPDRFSGHQFPNYSSELNVNALLLGDSALYLCASSGVPQRVYEQYFGPGTRLTVT.